The next 6 T cell receptor beta chains were all read from a single sample in a study of human T cells and chemical hapten exposure. Time point given: patch test 1, 2 weeks after DPC sensitization. The treatment is: therapeutic diphenylcyclopropenone sensitization with weekly scalp DPC. MiXCR was run by TCRdb on the RACE reads, yielding one entry per CDR3 protein. The repertoire consists of under 120,000 distinct CDR3 sequences, with 11% occurring once and the leading ten covering roughly 3.2%. The specimen was whole blood, collected in connection with sensitization to the hapten diphenylcyclopropenone (DPC). Every receptor here comes from a woman in her thirties or forties with alopecia areata. Some clones in this sample may be carry-over from other donors' samples.

Ten or more counts support this clonotype. The V gene is TRBV6-6, the J gene TRBJ1-5, with D tentatively TRBD1 (6 bases). V lost 6 bases and J lost 7, with 13 bases in between. The V gene's germline CDR1 is MNHNY and CDR2 SVGAGI (reference sequence). This CDR3 has 13 amino acids. Here the CDR3 reads CASRTGPGQPQHF. The CDR3 nucleotides are TGTGCCAGCAGAACAGGGCCGGGGCAGCCCCAGCATTTT.

This clonotype was seen repeatedly, ten times or more. V usage is TRBV7-2 and J usage is TRBJ1-1; D perhaps matches TRBD1 (6 bases). Deletions cut 2 bases from V and 5 bases from J, with 18 bases between. The CDR3 covers 16 residues. Germline V CDR1 and CDR2: SGHTA, FQGNSA. Here the CDR3 reads CASSLLPPGARTEAFF. The CDR3 DNA follows: TGTGCCAGCAGCTTACTCCCTCCGGGGGCGCGGACTGAAGCTTTCTTT.

The chain combines TRBV18 with TRBJ2-1, with TRBD2 matching over 9 bases. V gave up 3 bases and J gave up 4 bases; unmatched junction bases: 4. Germline CDR1 and CDR2: KGHSH and LQKENI. The CDR3 runs 15 residues. The CDR3 nucleotides read TGTGCCAGCTCACCTAGCGGGGGTACTTACAATGAGCAGTTCTTC. Amino acid sequence: CASSPSGGTYNEQFF.

There are a few counts of this clonotype. This chain joins TRBV29-1 and TRBJ2-1; D is ambiguous. CDR1 and CDR2 from the germline V gene are SQVTM and ANQGSEA. The CDR3 consists of 12 residues. Trimming left V 4 bases short and J 4 bases short, with 8 bases between. The CDR3 bases are TGCAGCGTTGCTAGTCGGTACAATGAGCAGTTCTTC. This gives the protein CSVASRYNEQFF.

This clonotype was detected many times. V is TRBV29-1 and J is TRBJ2-1, with D tentatively TRBD1 (5 bases). The germline V and J ends were trimmed by 4 bases and 9 bases, with 7 bases remaining between them. Germline V CDR1 and CDR2: SQVTM, ANQGSEA. The CDR3 runs 10 residues. The CDR3 sequence is CSVGGTEQFF. CDR3 coding DNA: TGCAGCGTTGGGGGCACTGAGCAGTTCTTC.

This chain joins TRBV7-6 and TRBJ1-1, with TRBD1 as a possible D gene (6 bases). The CDR3 extends over 16 amino acids. Germline V CDR1 and CDR2: SGHVS, FNYEAQ. With 4 bases removed from V and 0 bases from J, the gap between germline ends came to 15 bases. CDR3 DNA sequence: TGTGCCAGCAGCTCCCCCAGGGGACTAATGAACACTGAAGCTTTCTTT. Amino acid sequence: CASSSPRGLMNTEAFF.